The 22 T cell receptor beta chains listed next were all sequenced from one sample in a study of blood T cell repertoires in COVID-19. Profiled with immunoSEQ multiplex PCR; TCRdb holds only in-frame clones, not every one. The sample contains approximately 300,000 clones, roughly 90% of which appear only once. Sequencing was performed on PBMCs or T cells enriched from blood (not recorded which). These receptors came from a woman aged 25-40 years who had been exposed to COVID-19.

The genes are TRBV30 and TRBJ2-7, with a weak D call TRBD2 (5 bases). Germline CDR1 is GTSNPN and CDR2 is SVGIG (reference sequence). Trimming removed 3 bases at V and 3 bases at J, with 12 bases between. The CDR3 has 13 amino acids. CDR3 nucleotides: TGTGCCTGGAGACCCTTCGGGGTCTACGAGCAGTACTTC. It specifies CAWRPFGVYEQYF.

The V gene is TRBV5-1, the J gene TRBJ1-2; TRBD1 agrees at 9 bases. CDR3 size: 13 residues. CDR1 is SGHRS and CDR2 is YFSETQ in the germline V gene. J gave up 6 bases and V 2 bases, and 2 bases lay outside the gene matches. The CDR3 loop is CASSFRTGDGYTF. The CDR3, as DNA: TGCGCCAGCAGCTTTCGGACAGGGGATGGCTACACCTTC.

The genes are TRBV6-5 and TRBJ2-7; D is possibly TRBD2 (7 bases). This CDR3 comprises 15 residues. CDR1 and CDR2 (germline): MNHEY, SVGAGI. Trimming took 7 bases from V and 9 from J, leaving 25 bases between them. Written as DNA, the CDR3 is TGTGCCAGCACCCCCCGGGGGGCGGCAGATGGCGGGCAGTACTTC. Amino acids: CASTPRGAADGGQYF.

V usage is TRBV7-6 and J usage is TRBJ2-7, with D tentatively TRBD2 (5 bases). Between the trimmed V and J ends, which lost 5 bases and 0 bases, there was a span of 14 bases. The CDR3 loop spans 15 amino acids. CDR1 SGHVS and CDR2 FNYEAQ come from the germline V gene. The CDR3, as DNA: TGTGCCAGCAGCCGCTACCCCGGGGTCTCCTACGAGCAGTACTTC. It specifies CASSRYPGVSYEQYF.

This chain links TRBV2 with TRBJ2-1, with D perhaps matching TRBD1 (5 bases). CDR1 is SNHLY, CDR2 FYNNEI, per germline. The V end lost 6 bases, the J end lost 0 bases, and 18 bases lay between the germline ends. The CDR3 runs 17 residues. The CDR3 DNA sequence: TGTGCCAGCAGCGCTACTGGACACCTTCTCTCCTACAATGAGCAGTTCTTC. Translating it yields CASSATGHLLSYNEQFF.

The V gene is TRBV15, the J gene TRBJ2-2, with a tentative D call TRBD1 (6 bases). Trimming took 0 bases from V and 5 from J, leaving 16 bases between them. Per the germline V gene, CDR1 is LNHNV and CDR2 is YYDKDF (reference sequence). The CDR3 is 17 amino acids. The CDR3 nucleotides are TGTGCCACCAGCAGAGATCTGAGGCAGGGGCGAACCGGGGAGCTGTTTTTT. Amino acid sequence: CATSRDLRQGRTGELFF.

The chain carries TRBV2 and TRBJ1-3; possibly TRBD1 for D (6 bases). The CDR3 extends over 13 amino acids. From germline, CDR1 is SNHLY and CDR2 FYNNEI. V shed 6 bases and J shed 4 bases, with 10 bases lying between them. The CDR3 reads CASSLQGGNTIYF. In DNA, the CDR3 is TGTGCCAGCAGCCTACAGGGAGGAAACACCATATATTTT. The variable domain in full, completed from reference TRBV2 and TRBJ1-3, reads EPEVTQTPSHQVTQMGQEVILRCVPISNHLYFYWYRQILGQKVEFLVSFYNNEISEKSEIFDDQFSVERPDGSNFTLKIRSTKLEDSAMYFCASSLQGGNTIYFGEGSWLTVV.

This chain links TRBV5-4 with TRBJ2-3; TRBD2 agrees at 8 bases. This CDR3 has 13 amino acids. Germline CDR1 SGHNT, CDR2 YYREEE (reference sequence). V lost 6 bases to trimming and J lost 5 bases; unmatched junction nucleotides: 5. CDR3 in amino acids: CASTARGGDTQYF. The CDR3 coding sequence is TGTGCCAGCACCGCCCGGGGGGGAGATACGCAGTATTTT.

V and J are TRBV28 and TRBJ1-5; weak D call: TRBD1 (6 bases). V shed 3 bases and J shed 7 bases, with 13 bases lying between them. Germline assignment: CDR1 MDHEN and CDR2 SYDVKM. The CDR3 covers 14 residues. In nucleotides, the CDR3 is TGTGCCAGCAGTTTCACCAGGGGTGGCCAGCCCCAGCATTTT. Its protein is CASSFTRGGQPQHF.

The chain joins TRBV19 to TRBJ2-1, with no clear D. V was cut by 6 bases and J by 4 bases, with 10 bases left in between. The CDR3 totals 13 residues. Germline V CDR1 and CDR2: LNHDA, SQIVND (reference sequence). CDR3 in DNA: TGTGCCAGTAGCCTTGGGCCTTACAATGAGCAGTTCTTC. Protein product: CASSLGPYNEQFF. The full variable domain, completed using reference TRBV19 and TRBJ2-1, is DGGITQSPKYLFRKEGQNVTLSCEQNLNHDAMYWYRQDPGQGLRLIYYSQIVNDFQKGDIAEGYSVSREKKESFPLTVTSAQKNPTAFYLCASSLGPYNEQFFGPGTRLTVL.

V and J are TRBV4-2 and TRBJ2-3, with 9 bases aligning to TRBD2. Germline lookup yields CDR1 LGHNA and CDR2 YNFKEQ. V shed 0 bases and J 6 bases; nucleotides not matched to a gene: 7. There are 16 residues in the CDR3. The DNA for the CDR3 is TGTGCCAGCAGCCAAGATAGCGCAGCGGGGGGCGATACGCAGTATTTT. Its translation is CASSQDSAAGGDTQYF.

The V and J genes are TRBV9 and TRBJ2-7; TRBD2 aligns across 10 bases. The ends lost 0 bases at V and 2 bases at J; junction bases unmatched: 2. Looked up from germline, CDR1 is SGDLS and CDR2 is YYNGEE. This CDR3 region has 15 residues. CDR3 in amino acids: CASSVDSGGTYEQYF. CDR3 DNA: TGTGCCAGCAGCGTAGATAGCGGGGGGACCTACGAGCAGTACTTC.

The V and J genes are TRBV3-1 (or the pseudogene TRBV3-2) and TRBJ1-2; 8 nucleotides line up with TRBD1. There are 13 residues in the CDR3. Germline assignment: CDR1 LGHDT and CDR2 YNNKEL (reference sequence). V was clipped by 4 bases and J by 8 bases; unmatched bases: 6. As DNA, the CDR3 is TGTGCCAGCAGCCCAGGGGGCGGAAAAGGCTACACCTTC. This gives the protein CASSPGGGKGYTF.

The genes are TRBV5-4 and TRBJ2-1; 15 bases are shared with TRBD2. Unmatched junction bases numbered 10, after V lost 8 bases and J lost 4 bases. The CDR3 runs to 17 residues. Germline-derived CDR1 and CDR2 are SGHNT and YYREEE (reference sequence). The CDR3 DNA follows: TGTGCCAGTCTAAGTGGGACTAGCGGGGGGCTGTACAATGAGCAGTTCTTC. Translation: CASLSGTSGGLYNEQFF. Using reference TRBV5-4 and TRBJ2-1 for the parts outside the CDR3, the full variable domain is ETGVTQSPTHLIKTRGQQVTLRCSSQSGHNTVSWYQQALGQGPQFIFQYYREEENGRGNFPPRFSGLQFPNYSSELNVNALELDDSALYLCASLSGTSGGLYNEQFFGPGTRLTVL.

V is TRBV9 and J is TRBJ1-5, with a possible D match to TRBD1 (6 bases). V was cut by 4 bases and J by 6 bases, with 14 bases left in between. The CDR3 sequence is 14 residues long. CDR1 SGDLS and CDR2 YYNGEE come from the germline V gene. The CDR3 here is CASSPPGAAQPQHF. The CDR3 DNA sequence: TGTGCCAGCAGCCCGCCAGGGGCGGCTCAGCCCCAGCATTTT.

The rearrangement joins TRBV5-5 to TRBJ1-2; no firm D call. Germline loops: CDR1 SGHKS, CDR2 YYEKEE (reference sequence). V was clipped by 1 base and J by 8 bases, with 6 bases between them. The CDR3 contains 11 residues. In DNA, the CDR3 is TGTGCCAGCAGCTTGAGCCGCGGCTACACCTTC. As protein: CASSLSRGYTF.

This chain links TRBV6-5 with TRBJ1-1; D gene uncertain. Between the trimmed V and J ends, which lost 0 bases and 4 bases, there was a span of 15 bases. CDR1 is MNHEY, CDR2 SVGAGI, per germline. The length of the CDR3 is 16 residues. The CDR3 nucleotides are TGTGCCAGCAGTTACTCCCTCCTGGCGGGTATCACTGAAGCTTTCTTT. As protein: CASSYSLLAGITEAFF.

The chain is built from TRBV23-1 and TRBJ1-2, with 9 bases matching TRBD1. TRBV23-1 is placed among ORFs of uncertain function. V lost 0 bases to trimming and J lost 6 bases; unmatched junction nucleotides: 5. The CDR3 runs 15 residues. CDR3 protein: CASSQSTDRGDGYTF. CDR3 DNA: TGCGCCAGCAGTCAATCGACGGACAGGGGTGATGGCTACACCTTC.

There are a few counts of this clone. The V gene is TRBV6-5, the J gene TRBJ2-4, with D perhaps matching TRBD1 (5 bases). Trimming took off 2 bases at V and 6 bases at J, with 14 bases between the two ends. CDR1 MNHEY and CDR2 SVGAGI come from the germline V gene. The CDR3 totals 15 residues. This chain's CDR3 is CASSYDVSGRNIQYF. CDR3 in DNA: TGTGCCAGCAGTTACGATGTGTCAGGGCGAAACATTCAGTACTTC.

The chain employs TRBV18 and TRBJ1-1, with 10 positions matching TRBD1. Looked up from germline, CDR1 is KGHSH and CDR2 is LQKENI. V lost 1 base, J lost 10 bases, and 0 bases stayed unmatched. The CDR3 totals 12 residues. This CDR3 reads CASSPRTGGAFF. As DNA, the CDR3 is TGTGCCAGCTCACCACGGACAGGGGGAGCTTTCTTT.

The chain joins TRBV11-2 to TRBJ2-3, with D maybe TRBD2 (7 bases). The CDR3 is 15 residues long. With 4 bases removed from V and 1 base from J, the gap between germline ends came to 12 bases. From germline, CDR1 is SGHAT and CDR2 FQNNGV. The CDR3 loop is CASSSAGAGTDTQYF. DNA for the CDR3: TGTGCCAGCAGCTCCGCGGGGGCCGGCACAGATACGCAGTATTTT.

This chain connects TRBV7-2 to TRBJ1-2, with 8 positions matching TRBD1. The CDR3 extends over 16 amino acids. V lost 5 bases and J lost 3; bases outside the gene matches: 11. Germline V lookup: CDR1 SGHTA, CDR2 FQGNSA. The CDR3 sequence: CASSAGQGPLYYGYTF. The CDR3 DNA follows: TGTGCCAGCAGCGCCGGACAGGGCCCGCTTTACTATGGCTACACCTTC.